This T cell receptor (beta chain) emerged from a study of blood T cell repertoires in COVID-19. Study overall: COVID-19 samples, acute and convalescent, were from the United States, Italy and Spain. From T cells, B-cell-depleted T cells, or PBMCs came the material, which was cDNA or gDNA.

J was trimmed by 7 bases and V by 3 bases; bases with no gene match: 7. Looked up from germline, CDR1 is ENHRY and CDR2 is SYGVKD. The CDR3 is 15 residues long. In this sample, this clone turned up a few times. Methods used by the authors: Reference gene primers were amplified, and this amplification served to estimate nucleated cell counts. Assay: immunoSEQ multiplex PCR; the TCRdb copy retains only in-frame clones and omits some. For V, J and clone size, that table is used; D and trimming come from the DNA. The repertoire includes 150,000 to 200,000 clones, about 88% of them detected once, and 0.99% sits in the top ten.

Specimen: peripheral blood. The V gene is TRBV10-3, the J gene TRBJ2-1; 9 bases agree with TRBD2. The sequence derives from a man aged 18 to 35 with acute or convalescent COVID-19. The DNA of the CDR3 is TGTGCCATCAGTGATGAACTAGCGGGTTTTAATGAGCAGTTCTTC. It translates to CAISDELAGFNEQFF.